This T cell receptor (beta chain) was captured in a study of radiotherapy plus CTLA-4 blockade in lung cancer. About the study: Objective response rate was about 18%; disease control rate, about 31%. Regarding the study as a whole: Reports state that early shifts in blood T cell clones, with interferon-beta, best predicted response. TCR clones of tumor origin grew in blood after radiotherapy plus ipilimumab.

Assay used: immunoSEQ multiplex PCR; TCRdb lists only in-frame clones, some missing. The sample lists 90,000 to 130,000 clones, roughly 80% occurring once. The CDR3 has 15 amino acids. The V and J ends lost 0 bases and 4 bases respectively, with 13 bases between them. Germline CDR1 reads SGDLS; CDR2 reads YYNGEE. For this clone: Its antigen is as yet unknown.

This sequence joins TRBV9 and TRBJ1-2; D possibly corresponds to TRBD1 (5 bases). The sequencing used peripheral blood, collected from a patient treated with radiotherapy plus ipilimumab. The TCR was taken from a human donor with non-small cell lung cancer that progressed on radiotherapy plus ipilimumab. Some clones in this sample may be carry-over from other donors' samples. In DNA form, the CDR3 reads TGTGCCAGCAGCGTAGATGGCTGGGGCTTCTATGGCTACACCTTC. Residues: CASSVDGWGFYGYTF.